This T cell receptor beta chain was observed in a study of blood T cell repertoires in COVID-19. Whole-study context: Acute and convalescent COVID-19 samples came from the United States, Italy and Spain.

CDR3 length: 11 amino acids. Original processing methods: Reference gene primer amplification gave estimated nucleated cell counts. Here immunoSEQ multiplex PCR was the method, and the copy in TCRdb shows in-frame clones only, minus some. D and trimming come from the DNA, and the V and J calls and clone size come from that table. This sample has some 210,000 clones, with 83% found just once. The genes are TRBV21-1 and TRBJ1-3. TRBV21-1 represents a pseudogene. The specimen was peripheral blood. The TCR comes from a man aged 50 to 60 with active or convalescent COVID-19. CDR3 amino acids: CASSKSNTIYF. The CDR3 nucleotides read TGTGCCAGCAGCAAGTCGAACACCATATATTTT.